Listed below are T cell receptor beta chains from one sample, sequenced in a study of T cells in Graves' hyperthyroidism and ophthalmopathy. TCRdb recomputed calls from the multiplex PCR reads with MiXCR, one row per CDR3 protein. The sample lists 650,000 to 750,000 distinct CDR3 sequences, roughly 15% occurring once. The source material was blood. The source of these receptors is a woman aged 18-30 years with Graves' hyperthyroidism. Both conserved end residues are part of each CDR3. Fields, in order: CDR3 DNA, CDR3 protein, clone size, J gene, V gene, D gene. D genes are given only for firm matches. A row's size may be missing; if present it is once, few, many or a size class.

cdr3_nt: TGTGCCAGCAGTTTCACGTGGGGTGAGCAGTTCTTC; cdr3_aa: CASSFTWGEQFF; clone_size: many; j_call: TRBJ2-1; v_call: TRBV28; d_call: NA
cdr3_nt: TGTGCCAGCAGCTTTTGGGGGAGCGCGGGAGAAATCTCCTACGAGCAGTACTTC; cdr3_aa: CASSFWGSAGEISYEQYF; clone_size: many; j_call: TRBJ2-7; v_call: TRBV7-2; d_call: TRBD2
cdr3_nt: TGTGCCAGCAGTTTAAGGGGATTCGAGTTCTTC; cdr3_aa: CASSLRGFEFF; clone_size: NA; j_call: TRBJ2-1; v_call: TRBV12-3/TRBV12-4; d_call: NA
cdr3_nt: TGTGCCTGGAGTGTACACAGGATTAATGAAAAACTGTTTTTT; cdr3_aa: CAWSVHRINEKLFF; clone_size: many; j_call: TRBJ1-4; v_call: TRBV30; d_call: NA
cdr3_nt: TGTGCCAGCAGCGTAGAGTACCAGCTTGGAGCTAACTATGGCTACACCTTC; cdr3_aa: CASSVEYQLGANYGYTF; clone_size: few; j_call: TRBJ1-2; v_call: TRBV9; d_call: NA
cdr3_nt: TGCAGTGCTAGAGGGGGGGCAGGGGGATTGGGGAACACTGAAGCTTTCTTT; cdr3_aa: CSARGGAGGLGNTEAFF; clone_size: few; j_call: TRBJ1-1; v_call: TRBV20-1; d_call: TRBD1
cdr3_nt: TGTGCCAGCAGCCAAGATGTGAACACTGAAGCTTTCTTT; cdr3_aa: CASSQDVNTEAFF; clone_size: NA; j_call: TRBJ1-1; v_call: TRBV14; d_call: NA
cdr3_nt: TGTGCCAGCGGCGCGACAGGAAAAAATGAAAAACTGTTTTTT; cdr3_aa: CASGATGKNEKLFF; clone_size: NA; j_call: TRBJ1-4; v_call: TRBV7-9; d_call: NA
cdr3_nt: TGCGCCAGCAGCCAAGGGACGGGACTAGCGGGAGGGCCGGAAGAGACCCAGTACTTC; cdr3_aa: CASSQGTGLAGGPEETQYF; clone_size: NA; j_call: TRBJ2-5; v_call: TRBV4-1; d_call: TRBD2
cdr3_nt: TGTGCCGGTAAAAGGGGGGTCACAGATACGCAGTATTTT; cdr3_aa: CAGKRGVTDTQYF; clone_size: NA; j_call: TRBJ2-3; v_call: TRBV6-1; d_call: NA
cdr3_nt: TGTGCCATCAGTGAGGTCACAGGGGGCGGCTATGGCTACACCTTC; cdr3_aa: CAISEVTGGGYGYTF; clone_size: many; j_call: TRBJ1-2; v_call: TRBV10-3; d_call: TRBD1
cdr3_nt: TGTGCCAGCAGTTTAGGACAGGGGGTAAACGAGCAGTACTTC; cdr3_aa: CASSLGQGVNEQYF; clone_size: few; j_call: TRBJ2-7; v_call: TRBV28; d_call: TRBD1
cdr3_nt: TGTGCCAGCAGCCTCCTACGGGGGGACACTGAAGCTTTCTTT; cdr3_aa: CASSLLRGDTEAFF; clone_size: many; j_call: TRBJ1-1; v_call: TRBV11-2; d_call: NA
cdr3_nt: TGTGCCAGCAGACCCCCCTACGAGCAGTACTTC; cdr3_aa: CASRPPYEQYF; clone_size: few; j_call: TRBJ2-7; v_call: TRBV2; d_call: NA
cdr3_nt: TGCAGTGCTAGAGTAGGGGACAGGCTCTACAATGAGCAGTTCTTC; cdr3_aa: CSARVGDRLYNEQFF; clone_size: few; j_call: TRBJ2-1; v_call: TRBV20-1; d_call: TRBD1
cdr3_nt: TGTGCCAGCAGCCGACTCACGGGGCTCGAGACCCAGTACTTC; cdr3_aa: CASSRLTGLETQYF; clone_size: many; j_call: TRBJ2-5; v_call: TRBV4-2; d_call: NA
cdr3_nt: TGTGCCAGCAGATGGAAGGGGGGCTACGAGCAGTACTTC; cdr3_aa: CASRWKGGYEQYF; clone_size: many; j_call: TRBJ2-7; v_call: TRBV6-1; d_call: NA
cdr3_nt: TGTGCCACCAGTGATCACCGGGTTAGCAATCAGCCCCAGCATTTT; cdr3_aa: CATSDHRVSNQPQHF; clone_size: many; j_call: TRBJ1-5; v_call: TRBV24-1; d_call: NA
cdr3_nt: TGTGCCAGCAGCTTAGACCGGCTAGCGGGAGGGCCCAACGAGCAGTACTTC; cdr3_aa: CASSLDRLAGGPNEQYF; clone_size: NA; j_call: TRBJ2-7; v_call: TRBV11-3; d_call: TRBD2
cdr3_nt: TGTGCCAGTAGTATGAAGGGTCTCGACTCATTCACAGATACGCAGTATTTT; cdr3_aa: CASSMKGLDSFTDTQYF; clone_size: once; j_call: TRBJ2-3; v_call: TRBV19; d_call: NA
cdr3_nt: TGTGCCAGCAGCGACAGATACAATCAGCCCCAGCATTTT; cdr3_aa: CASSDRYNQPQHF; clone_size: NA; j_call: TRBJ1-5; v_call: TRBV27; d_call: NA